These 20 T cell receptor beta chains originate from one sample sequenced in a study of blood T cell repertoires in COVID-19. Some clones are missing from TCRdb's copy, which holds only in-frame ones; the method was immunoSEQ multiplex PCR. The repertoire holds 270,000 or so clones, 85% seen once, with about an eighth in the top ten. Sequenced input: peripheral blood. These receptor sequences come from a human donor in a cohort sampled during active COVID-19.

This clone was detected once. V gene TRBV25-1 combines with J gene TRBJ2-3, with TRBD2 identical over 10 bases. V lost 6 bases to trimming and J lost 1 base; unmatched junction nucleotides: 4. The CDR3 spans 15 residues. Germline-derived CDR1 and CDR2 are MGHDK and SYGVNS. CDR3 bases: TGTGCCAGCAGGGCCGGACTAGCGGGCACAGATACGCAGTATTTT. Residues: CASRAGLAGTDTQYF. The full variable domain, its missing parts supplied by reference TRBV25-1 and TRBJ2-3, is EADIYQTPRYLVIGTGKKITLECSQTMGHDKMYWYQQDPGMELHLIHYSYGVNSTEKGDLSSESTVSRIRTEHFPLTLESARPSHTSQYLCASRAGLAGTDTQYFGPGTRLTVL.

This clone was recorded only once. This chain's CDR3 is CASSYRRQGNEAFF. CDR3 bases: TGTGCCAGCAGTTACCGAAGACAGGGGAATGAAGCTTTCTTT. This sequence joins TRBV27 and TRBJ1-1; 8 nucleotides match TRBD1. The CDR3 is 14 residues long. The germline V gene has CDR1 MNHEY and CDR2 SMNVEV (reference sequence). V lost 4 bases, J lost 7 bases, and 8 bases stayed unmatched.

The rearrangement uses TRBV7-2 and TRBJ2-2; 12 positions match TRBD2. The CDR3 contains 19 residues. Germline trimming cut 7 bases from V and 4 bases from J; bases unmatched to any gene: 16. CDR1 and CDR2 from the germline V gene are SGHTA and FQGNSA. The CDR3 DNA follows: TGTGCCAGCACCCCTTGGACTAGCGGGATTGGAGGAGGCACCGGGGAGCTGTTTTTT. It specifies CASTPWTSGIGGGTGELFF.

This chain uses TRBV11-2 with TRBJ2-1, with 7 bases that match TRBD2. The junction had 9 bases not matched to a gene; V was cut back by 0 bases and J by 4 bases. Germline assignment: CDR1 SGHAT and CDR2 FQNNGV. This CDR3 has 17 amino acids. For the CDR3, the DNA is TGTGCCAGCAGCTTAGAGGCGGGAGCTAGCGCGTACAATGAGCAGTTCTTC. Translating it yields CASSLEAGASAYNEQFF.

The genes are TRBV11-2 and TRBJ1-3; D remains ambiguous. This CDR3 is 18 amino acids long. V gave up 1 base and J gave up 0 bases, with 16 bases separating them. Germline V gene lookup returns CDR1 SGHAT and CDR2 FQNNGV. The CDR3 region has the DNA TGTGCCAGCAGCTTAGGGTACGTCAGAATTCTCTCTGGAAACACCATATATTTT. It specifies CASSLGYVRILSGNTIYF.

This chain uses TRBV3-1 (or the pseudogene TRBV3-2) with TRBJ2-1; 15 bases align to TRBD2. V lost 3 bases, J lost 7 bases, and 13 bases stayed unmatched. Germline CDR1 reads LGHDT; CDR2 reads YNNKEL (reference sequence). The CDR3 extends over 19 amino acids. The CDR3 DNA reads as TGTGCCAGCAGCCACGTCCCGGGACTAGCGGGAGGCGCCGGTAATGAGCAGTTCTTC. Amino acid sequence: CASSHVPGLAGGAGNEQFF.

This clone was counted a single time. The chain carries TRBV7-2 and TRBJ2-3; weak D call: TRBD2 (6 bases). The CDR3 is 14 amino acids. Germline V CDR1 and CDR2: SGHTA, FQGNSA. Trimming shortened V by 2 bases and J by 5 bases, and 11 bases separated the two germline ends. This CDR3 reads CASSLNDGRDTQYF. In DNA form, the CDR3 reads TGTGCCAGCAGCTTAAACGACGGGAGAGATACGCAGTATTTT.

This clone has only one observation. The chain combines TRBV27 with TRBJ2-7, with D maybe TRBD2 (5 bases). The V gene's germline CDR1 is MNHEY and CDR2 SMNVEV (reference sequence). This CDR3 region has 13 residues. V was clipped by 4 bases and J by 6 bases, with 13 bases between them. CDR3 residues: CASSSPPGSEQYF. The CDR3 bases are TGTGCCAGCAGTTCCCCCCCGGGGAGCGAGCAGTACTTC.

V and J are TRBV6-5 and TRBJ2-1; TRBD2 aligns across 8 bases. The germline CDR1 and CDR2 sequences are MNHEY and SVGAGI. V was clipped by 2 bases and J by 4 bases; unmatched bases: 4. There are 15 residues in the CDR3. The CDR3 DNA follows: TGTGCCAGCAGTTACCAGACTAGCGTTTACAATGAGCAGTTCTTC. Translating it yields CASSYQTSVYNEQFF.

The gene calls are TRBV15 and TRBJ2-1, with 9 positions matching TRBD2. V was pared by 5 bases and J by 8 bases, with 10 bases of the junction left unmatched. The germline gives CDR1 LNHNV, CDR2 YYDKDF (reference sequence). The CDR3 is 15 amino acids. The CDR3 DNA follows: TGTGCCACCAGCGGTGGGACTAGCCCAGGAGATGAGCAGTTCTTC. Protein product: CATSGGTSPGDEQFF.

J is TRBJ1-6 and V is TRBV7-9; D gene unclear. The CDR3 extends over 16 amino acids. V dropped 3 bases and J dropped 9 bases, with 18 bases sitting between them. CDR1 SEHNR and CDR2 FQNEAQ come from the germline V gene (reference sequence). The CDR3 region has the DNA TGTGCCAGCAGCTTTTTCTTGGCTCAGGCGGGTTCACCCCTCCACTTT. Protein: CASSFFLAQAGSPLHF.

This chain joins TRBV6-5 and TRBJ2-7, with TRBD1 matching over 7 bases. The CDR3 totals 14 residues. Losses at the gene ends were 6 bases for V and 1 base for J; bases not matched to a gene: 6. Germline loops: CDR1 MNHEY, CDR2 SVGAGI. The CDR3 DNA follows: TGTGCCAGCAGAAAGGGACAGTCTTCCTACGAGCAGTACTTC. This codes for CASRKGQSSYEQYF.

The CDR3 loop is CATSRGGVSGNTIYF. The CDR3 DNA reads TGTGCCACCAGCAGGGGGGGGGTTTCTGGAAACACCATATATTTT. The chain links TRBV15 to TRBJ1-3; tentative D call: TRBD1 (5 bases). Trimming pared 3 bases from V and 1 base from J, leaving 10 bases between. The length of the CDR3 is 15 residues. CDR1 is LNHNV and CDR2 is YYDKDF in the germline V gene (reference sequence).

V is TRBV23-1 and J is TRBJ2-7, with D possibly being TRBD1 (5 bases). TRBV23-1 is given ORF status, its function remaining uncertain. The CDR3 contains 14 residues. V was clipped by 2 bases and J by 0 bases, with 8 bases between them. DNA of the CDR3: TGCGCCAGCAGTCAACTTGACAGCTCCTACGAGCAGTACTTC. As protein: CASSQLDSSYEQYF.

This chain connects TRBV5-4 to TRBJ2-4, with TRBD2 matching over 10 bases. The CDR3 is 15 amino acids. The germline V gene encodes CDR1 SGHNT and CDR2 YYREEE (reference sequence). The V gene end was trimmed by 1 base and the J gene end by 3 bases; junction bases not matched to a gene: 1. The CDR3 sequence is CASSLTSGVKNIQYF. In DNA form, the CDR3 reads TGTGCCAGCAGCTTGACTAGCGGGGTCAAAAACATTCAGTACTTC.

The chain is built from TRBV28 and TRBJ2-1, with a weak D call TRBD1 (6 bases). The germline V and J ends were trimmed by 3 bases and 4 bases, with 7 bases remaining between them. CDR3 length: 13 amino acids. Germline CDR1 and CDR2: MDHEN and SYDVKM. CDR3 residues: CASSFDRYNEQFF. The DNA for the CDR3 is TGTGCCAGCAGTTTTGACAGGTACAATGAGCAGTTCTTC.

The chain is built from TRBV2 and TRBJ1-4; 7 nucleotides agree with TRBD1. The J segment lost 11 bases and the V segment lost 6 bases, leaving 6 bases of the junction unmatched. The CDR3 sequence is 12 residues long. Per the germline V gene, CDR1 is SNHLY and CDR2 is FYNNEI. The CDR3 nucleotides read TGTGCCAGCAGCGATGGGGGACAGAAACTGTTTTTT. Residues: CASSDGGQKLFF.

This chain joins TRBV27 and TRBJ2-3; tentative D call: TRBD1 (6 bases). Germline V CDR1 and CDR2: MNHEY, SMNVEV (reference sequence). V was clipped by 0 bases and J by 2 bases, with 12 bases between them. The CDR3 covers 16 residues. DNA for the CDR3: TGTGCCAGCAGTTTATCCAGGGGCATTTACACAGATACGCAGTATTTT. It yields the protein CASSLSRGIYTDTQYF.

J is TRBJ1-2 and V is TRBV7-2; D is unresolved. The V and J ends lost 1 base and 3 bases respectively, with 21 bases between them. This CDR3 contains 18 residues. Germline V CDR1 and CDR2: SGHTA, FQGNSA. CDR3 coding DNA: TGTGCCAGCAGCTTAGTCGGGAGCTGGACGGAGACTTACTATGGCTACACCTTC. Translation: CASSLVGSWTETYYGYTF.

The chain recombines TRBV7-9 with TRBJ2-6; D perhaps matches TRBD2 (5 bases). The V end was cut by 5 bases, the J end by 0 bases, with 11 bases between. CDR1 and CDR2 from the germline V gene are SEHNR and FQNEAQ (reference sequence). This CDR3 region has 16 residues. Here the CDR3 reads CASSTGEYSGANVLTF. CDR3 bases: TGTGCCAGCAGCACCGGGGAATACTCTGGGGCCAACGTCCTGACTTTC.